This T cell receptor (beta chain) was recorded in a study of blood T cell repertoires in COVID-19. Study-wide context: Some COVID-19 samples were acute and others convalescent; all came from the United States, Italy and Spain. From T cells, B-cell-depleted T cells, or PBMCs came the material, which was cDNA or gDNA.

Authors' methods: Amplification from reference gene primers served as the basis for estimated nucleated cell counts. The method was immunoSEQ multiplex PCR; TCRdb's version includes in-frame clones alone and lacks a portion of them. The V and J calls and clone size were taken over from that table, and D and trimming were inferred from the DNA. The top ten hold around 13% of the sample, which has hundreds of thousands of clones, less than 90% seen once. The CDR3 loop spans 16 amino acids. One Seattle source followed patients from active infection through their disease course. The chain uses TRBV21-1 and TRBJ2-2; the table's TRBD1 call for D was not verified on the DNA. TRBV21-1 is designated a pseudogene. Sequencing was performed on peripheral blood. The TCR was taken from a woman aged 70-85 years with COVID-19, enrolled during active disease. The CDR3 nucleotides read TGTGCCAGCAGCAAAGGGGACAGGCTCTACACCGGGGAGCTGTTTTTT. The encoded protein is CASSKGDRLYTGELFF.